This section outlines one T cell receptor beta chain sequence together with its context. Its target is unknown. This sample is part of a study of monozygotic twins with inflammatory bowel disease. Notes on the study in general: Repertoire likeness was no different across concordant and discordant twins, perhaps owing to restricted power. Twins with IBD had fewer clonotypes in common with others than healthy twins, particularly during disease activity. TCRbeta diversity (inverse Simpson) was lower in IBD patients than in healthy co-twins.

The unique tags termed UMIs, each holding a 6-nucleotide sample barcode, were added by means of template switching. TCRdb re-called the 5' RACE reads and gives one entry per CDR3 protein, without DNA. Listed are around 190,000 distinct CDR3 sequences; approximately 1.6% falls within the top ten. Germline-derived CDR1 and CDR2 are SGHDT and YYEEEE. CDR3 length equals 13 residues. The receptor was derived from a human donor with ulcerative colitis or Crohn's disease, or a healthy co-twin of an affected twin (not recorded which). The sample comprised blood. V is TRBV5-6 and J is TRBJ1-2. CDR3 loop: CASSLLVNYGYTF.